Listed here are 21 T cell receptor beta chains from one sample, sequenced in a study of tumor-infiltrating lymphocytes in primary liver carcinoma. Unsorted whole blood served as the source of blood RNA, and germline DNA was extracted as well. A primer in the constant region served to generate TCR beta cDNA from approximately 460 ng of total RNA. Three-round nested multiplex PCR performed with slightly modified ARM-PCR produced the TCR beta libraries. Rounds one and two of PCR, each of 10 cycles, were primed with TRBV1-TRBV30 forward primers and a C-beta reverse primer. TCRdb processed the multiplex PCR reads anew with MiXCR; each CDR3 protein has one entry. The repertoire holds fewer than 250,000 distinct CDR3 sequences, with roughly two thirds as singletons. The specimen was peripheral blood. These receptors were obtained from a woman aged 55-70 years with primary liver carcinoma and hepatitis B virus infection.

In the case of this clonotype: Its ends do not fully match the called genes, so a read error is possible. The rearrangement joins TRBV11-2 to TRBJ1-5, with D possibly matching TRBD1 (6 bases). The V gene's germline CDR1 is SGHAT and CDR2 FQNNGV. The CDR3 is 15 amino acids. The CDR3, as DNA: TGTGCCAGCAGCTTAGAGGGGGCAGGACGTCAGTCCCAGCATTTT. Translating it yields CASSLEGAGRQSQHF.

This rearrangement joins TRBV24-1 to TRBJ2-1, with unresolved D. From germline, CDR1 is KGHDR and CDR2 SFDVKD. Trimming took 3 bases from V and 6 from J, leaving 20 bases between them. The CDR3 consists of 17 residues. The CDR3 sequence: CATSDPLSSTYSNEQFF. As DNA, the CDR3 is TGTGCCACCAGTGATCCCTTATCGAGTACTTATTCCAATGAGCAGTTCTTC.

A note on this clonotype: With a much larger clone just one base away, this may be a read error. This CDR3 fails to terminate in the conserved phenylalanine or tryptophan, so it likely reflects a read error. CDR3 in DNA: TGTGCCAGCAGTTACTCAGGCTTTTACGAGCAGTACCTC. Protein: CASSYSGFYEQYL. V is TRBV6-5 and J is TRBJ2-7; D is unclear. Germline CDR1 and CDR2: MNHEY and SVGAGI. The V gene lost 0 bases and the J gene lost 4 bases, with 7 bases spanning the gap. This CDR3 is 13 amino acids long.

In this sample, this clonotype turned up once. The genes are TRBV12-3 or TRBV12-4 and TRBJ2-1, with 11 positions matching TRBD2. Trimming removed 10 bases from V and 0 bases from J; junction bases left unmatched: 11. This CDR3 comprises 17 residues. DNA for the CDR3: TGTGCCATCATCGCCGGGACTAGCGGAAACTCCTACAATGAGCAGTTCTTC. This codes for CAIIAGTSGNSYNEQFF.

As to this clonotype: The junction does not match germline at one end; this may be a read error. The chain combines TRBV28 with TRBJ2-4, with 8 bases fitting TRBD2. The CDR3 has 16 amino acids. In germline, CDR1 is MDHEN, CDR2 SYDVKM. CDR3 loop: CANSLYGRALKNIQYF. The CDR3 DNA reads as TGTGCCAACAGTTTATACGGGAGGGCCCTCAAAAACATTCAGTACTTC.

This clonotype was observed many times. The chain carries TRBV6-2 or TRBV6-3 and TRBJ2-7, with 7 nucleotides matching TRBD2. V shed 2 bases and J 0 bases; nucleotides not matched to a gene: 7. This CDR3 spans 16 amino acids. Germline V gene lookup returns CDR1 MNHEY and CDR2 SVGEGT. The CDR3: CASSYEKRDPSYEQYF. The CDR3 coding sequence is TGTGCCAGCAGTTACGAGAAGCGGGACCCCTCCTACGAGCAGTACTTC.

This clonotype was observed many times. V is TRBV6-1 and J is TRBJ1-5, with D unresolved. V shed 7 bases and J shed 0 bases, with 25 bases lying between them. Looked up from germline, CDR1 is MNHNS and CDR2 is SASEGT. CDR3 length: 19 residues. CDR3 nucleotide sequence: TGTGCCAGCATGGAACTGGGGAGTCGGTATGGTTATAGCAATCAGCCCCAGCATTTT. This gives the protein CASMELGSRYGYSNQPQHF.

Concerning this clonotype: The junction departs from the called germline gene at one end, perhaps through a read error. The chain couples TRBV11-2 to TRBJ2-2, with a tentative D call TRBD1 (6 bases). The CDR3 has 14 residues. Germline CDR1 and CDR2: SGHAT and FQNNGV. This chain's CDR3 is CASTGQLNTGELFF. The CDR3 DNA sequence: TGTGCCAGTACAGGACAGCTGAACACCGGGGAGCTATTTTTT.

On this clonotype itself: Relative to the germline gene, one junction end is altered; a read error may explain this. The chain uses TRBV4-2 and TRBJ2-2; tentative D call: TRBD2 (7 bases). Germline values: CDR1 LGHNA, CDR2 YNFKEQ. The CDR3 totals 16 residues. CDR3 sequence: CASSQEGGYGTGGLFF. CDR3 bases: TGTGCCAGCAGCCAGGAGGGGGGGTATGGAACCGGGGGGCTGTTTTTT.

Notes on this clonotype: Germline and junction disagree at one end, which may indicate a read error. The chain is built from TRBV4-1 and TRBJ2-1; either TRBD1 or TRBD2 may supply D (5 bases each). Germline V gives CDR1 MGHRA, CDR2 YSYEKL. The CDR3 is 17 amino acids. As DNA, the CDR3 is TGCGCCAGTAGCCAAGATCCCCCAGGGAGCTCCTACAGTGAGCTGTTCTTC. Its protein product is CASSQDPPGSSYSELFF.

To note about this clonotype: A much more abundant neighbour one base away suggests this may be a read error. The rearrangement links TRBV28 to TRBJ1-1; possible D gene TRBD1, 5 bases. CDR1 is MDHEN and CDR2 is SYDVKM in the germline V gene. The CDR3 has 13 amino acids. This CDR3 reads CTSSLKFQGEAFF. Here the CDR3 DNA reads TGTACCAGCAGTTTAAAGTTCCAGGGAGAAGCTTTCTTT.

Worth noting for this clonotype: Possible read error: a much larger clone is one base away. The chain has TRBV4-1 and TRBJ1-2, with 8 bases that match TRBD1. Germline V lookup: CDR1 MGHRA, CDR2 YSYEKL. The CDR3 loop spans 20 amino acids. CDR3 in amino acids: CASSQADPGGRSPQTYGYIF. The CDR3 region has the DNA TGCGCCAGCAGCCAAGCTGACCCAGGGGGCCGGTCCCCGCAGACTTATGGCTACATCTTC.

Note on this clonotype: Since the CDR3 does not end with the conserved phenylalanine or tryptophan, this likely comes from a read error. The genes are TRBV12-3 or TRBV12-4 and TRBJ1-1; D gene ambiguous. Deletions cut 5 bases from V and 1 base from J, with 14 bases between. CDR3 length equals 15 residues. Here the CDR3 reads CASSRIGLKNTEAFL. In DNA form, the CDR3 reads TGTGCCAGCAGTAGGATAGGGTTAAAGAACACTGAAGCTTTCTTA.

This clonotype has just one count. This may be a read error: a much more frequent sequence differs by one nucleotide. The chain links TRBV4-1 to TRBJ2-1; D remains unclear. This CDR3 contains 17 residues. Germline CDR1 and CDR2: MGHRA and YSYEKL. V lost 0 bases, J lost 0 bases, and 12 bases lay in between. CDR3 coding DNA: TGCGCCAGCAGCCAAGATTTGGGCAGTGGCTCCTACAATGAGCAGTTCTTC. Translation gives CASSQDLGSGSYNEQFF.

The rearrangement uses TRBV6-1 and TRBJ1-5; 7 bases are shared with TRBD1. V shed 6 bases, J shed 1 base, and the junction held 9 bases outside the gene matches. CDR1 and CDR2 (germline): MNHNS, SASEGT. The CDR3 loop spans 16 amino acids. The CDR3 DNA reads TGTGCCAGCAGAGCGACAGGGTGCGTGAGCAATCAGCCCCAGCATTTT. Protein sequence: CASRATGCVSNQPQHF.

The chain uses TRBV6-4 and TRBJ1-2; weak D call: TRBD1 (6 bases). Germline V CDR1 and CDR2: MRHNA, SNTAGT. V gave up 0 bases and J gave up 6 bases, with 11 bases separating them. The CDR3 is 14 residues long. CDR3 sequence: CASSDSRGPDGYTF. CDR3 in DNA: TGTGCCAGCAGTGACTCGCGGGGGCCCGATGGCTACACCTTC.

Written as DNA, the CDR3 is TGTGCCAGCAGCTTACAGACGAATTCACCCCTCCACTTT. Its translation: CASSLQTNSPLHF. The rearrangement joins TRBV7-9 to TRBJ1-6; D unclear. This CDR3 region has 13 residues. V lost 2 bases and J lost 7, with 6 bases in between. Per the germline V gene, CDR1 is SEHNR and CDR2 is FQNEAQ (reference sequence).

This chain joins TRBV6-5 and TRBJ2-7; D ambiguous. The CDR3 has 16 amino acids. The germline V and J ends were trimmed by 2 bases and 3 bases, with 17 bases remaining between them. In germline, CDR1 is MNHEY, CDR2 SVGAGI. The CDR3 region is CASSYKSLSTLYEQYF. CDR3 DNA: TGTGCCAGCAGTTACAAGAGCCTATCCACCCTCTACGAGCAGTACTTC.

Worth noting for this clonotype: The junction does not match germline at one end; this may be a read error. The V gene is TRBV19, the J gene TRBJ2-6; no firm D call. Germline V CDR1 and CDR2: LNHDA, SQIVND (reference sequence). The CDR3 totals 15 residues. The CDR3 here is CASGIDLSGANVLTF. CDR3 nucleotides: TGTGCCAGTGGTATAGATCTCTCTGGGGCCAACGTCCTGACTTTC.

About this clonotype: At one of its ends the junction is not consistent with the germline gene, which may arise from a read error. V and J are TRBV11-1 and TRBJ2-2; D is possibly TRBD1 or TRBD2 (5 bases each). The CDR3 totals 12 residues. CDR1 SGHAT and CDR2 FQDESV come from the germline V gene (reference sequence). The CDR3 DNA sequence: TGTACCAGCAGCGTGGGGGACGGGGAGCTGTTTTTT. This encodes CTSSVGDGELFF. Together with reference TRBV11-1 and TRBJ2-2, the CDR3 gives the full variable domain: EAEVAQSPRYKITEKSQAVAFWCDPISGHATLYWYRQILGQGPELLVQFQDESVVDDSQLPKDRFSAERLKGVDSTLKIQPAELGDSAMYLCTSSVGDGELFFGEGSRLTVL.

About this clonotype: The junction differs from germline at one of its ends, possibly a read error. The chain has TRBV5-6 and TRBJ2-2, with 8 bases matching TRBD2. CDR3 length: 15 amino acids. The germline V gene has CDR1 SGHDT and CDR2 YYEEEE. The CDR3 DNA reads as TGTGCCAGTAGCTTGCTCGGGAGGGCCACCGGGGAGCTGTTTTTT. It specifies CASSLLGRATGELFF.